Listed below are T cell receptor beta chains from one sample, sequenced in a study of shared clonotypes between healthy human individuals. Assay used: immunoSEQ multiplex PCR; TCRdb lists only in-frame clones, some missing. The data show roughly 700,000 clones, 90% seen once. The sequenced material came from memory CD8+ T cells from PBMCs. The receptors were gathered from a man younger than 35 in good health. Some clones in this sample may be carry-over from other donors' samples. The CDR3 runs from the conserved cysteine through the conserved F or W. The D gene is left open where the match is weak. Clone size is shown for a subset of rows, as once, few, many or a class of expanded clone.

CDR3 length | D gene | clone size | J gene | V gene | CDR3 DNA | CDR3 protein
16 | TRBD2 | . | TRBJ2-3 | TRBV18 | TGTGCCAGCTCGCCAACGGGACTAGCGGGAACAGATACGCAGTATTTT | CASSPTGLAGTDTQYF
15 | TRBD1 | . | TRBJ2-2 | TRBV6-1 | TGTGCCAGCAGTGAGTACAGGGGGATCACCGGGGAGCTGTTTTTT | CASSEYRGITGELFF
14 | . | once | TRBJ2-1 | TRBV27 | TGTGCCAGCAGTTTTTCACACTCCTACAATGAGCAGTTCTTC | CASSFSHSYNEQFF
13 | TRBD2 | . | TRBJ2-7 | TRBV5-6 | TGTGCCAGCAGCTCGGCTAGCGGGAACGAGCAGTACTTC | CASSSASGNEQYF
15 | . | few | TRBJ2-2 | TRBV7-9 | TGTGCCAGCAGCTTAGTAGGGGGTTGGACCGGGGAGCTGTTTTTT | CASSLVGGWTGELFF
13 | TRBD2 | . | TRBJ2-7 | TRBV28 | TGTGCCAGCAGTCTTTTGGGGACTAGCGGGAGGAACTTC | CASSLLGTSGRNF
15 | . | . | TRBJ2-3 | TRBV5-4 | TGTGCCAGCAGCCTGCCGGAAATAGGGTCAGATACGCAGTATTTT | CASSLPEIGSDTQYF
13 | . | . | TRBJ1-1 | TRBV6-5 | TGTGCCAGCAGTTACTCGCAGGGAGCTGAAGCTTTCTTT | CASSYSQGAEAFF
15 | TRBD1 | . | TRBJ2-7 | TRBV18 | TGTGCCAGCTCATTACCGGGACAGGGTCGGTACGAGCAGTACTTC | CASSLPGQGRYEQYF
15 | TRBD1 | . | TRBJ1-1 | TRBV2 | TGTGCCAGCAGGAGTAGACAGGGGGCGAGCACTGAAGCTTTCTTT | CASRSRQGASTEAFF
14 | . | . | TRBJ2-1 | TRBV13 | TGTGCCAGCAGCGGCCGGGAGTCCTACGATGAGCAGTTCTTC | CASSGRESYDEQFF
13 | . | . | TRBJ2-1 | TRBV27 | TGTGCCAGCTCCCGGGCCTCAAGCAGTGAGCAGTTCTTC | CASSRASSSEQFF
16 | TRBD2 | . | TRBJ2-1 | TRBV5-4 | TGTGCCAGCAGCCCCCGACTAGCGGGCTACGACAATGAGCAGTTCTTC | CASSPRLAGYDNEQFF
12 | . | . | TRBJ2-7 | TRBV5-4 | TGTGCCAGCAGCTCACCTGGGACCGAGCAGTACTTC | CASSSPGTEQYF
15 | . | . | TRBJ2-7 | TRBV4-2 | TGTGCCAGCAGCCAGGAATTGGGGGTCCCCTACGAGCAGTACTTC | CASSQELGVPYEQYF
15 | . | . | TRBJ2-7 | TRBV30 | TGTGCCTGGAGTGGTTACAGAGGGGATGCGTACGAGCAGTACTTC | CAWSGYRGDAYEQYF
13 | TRBD1 | . | TRBJ2-7 | TRBV7-9 | TGTGCCAGCAGCTCCCCAGGGGGCTACGAGCAGTACTTC | CASSSPGGYEQYF
14 | . | . | TRBJ1-2 | TRBV5-4 | TGTGCCAGCAGCTTGAGTCGGGGGGCGTATGGCTACACCTTC | CASSLSRGAYGYTF
18 | . | . | TRBJ1-5 | TRBV27 | TGTGCCAGCAGTAGAATAGGGGTAAGGTCTAATAGCAATCAGCCCCAGCATTTT | CASSRIGVRSNSNQPQHF
18 | TRBD2 | . | TRBJ2-3 | TRBV7-9 | TGTGCCAGCATCAACCTATACCTGACTAGCGGGGTCAGGAATACGCAGTATTTT | CASINLYLTSGVRNTQYF
15 | TRBD1 | . | TRBJ1-1 | TRBV4-1 | TGCGCCAGCAGCCGCCCGACAGGGGGGAACACTGAAGCTTTCTTT | CASSRPTGGNTEAFF
16 | . | once | TRBJ1-1 | TRBV7-9 | TGTGCCAGCAGCGATAGTAGGTTCCTGACGGGCACTGAAGCTTTCTTT | CASSDSRFLTGTEAFF
16 | TRBD2 | . | TRBJ2-2 | TRBV6-4 | TGTGCCAGCAGTCCATTAGCGGGAGGGCCGACCGGGGAGCTGTTTTTT | CASSPLAGGPTGELFF
13 | . | many | TRBJ2-3 | TRBV5-1 | TGCGCCAGCAGCTTGGCCGGAGGTGATACGCAGTATTTT | CASSLAGGDTQYF
14 | TRBD2 | . | TRBJ2-1 | TRBV29-1 | TGCAGCGTTCGGGCGGGAGGGCCGGGTAATGAGCAGTTCTTC | CSVRAGGPGNEQFF
16 | TRBD2 | . | TRBJ2-1 | TRBV27 | TGTGCCAGCAGTTTATTGGCGGGAGTTTTCGACAATGAGCAGTTCTTC | CASSLLAGVFDNEQFF
13 | . | . | TRBJ1-1 | TRBV7-9 | TGTGCCAGCAGCACAGGACAGATACTTGAAGCTTTCTTT | CASSTGQILEAFF
12 | . | once | TRBJ1-5 | TRBV11-2 | TGTGCCAGCAGCTCGGCGGGTGAGCCCCAGCATTTT | CASSSAGEPQHF
13 | . | . | TRBJ2-7 | TRBV7-9 | TGTGCCAGCAGGACCGGGGGAGGCCACGAGCAGTACTTC | CASRTGGGHEQYF
15 | . | once | TRBJ2-5 | TRBV4-2 | TGTGCCAGCAGCCAAGATGGAGGACAGCAAGAGACCCAGTACTTC | CASSQDGGQQETQYF
11 | . | once | TRBJ2-7 | TRBV27 | TGTGCCAGCAGTTTTGGTCATGAGCAGTACTTC | CASSFGHEQYF
15 | TRBD2 | . | TRBJ2-7 | TRBV9 | TGTGCCAGCAGCGTAGGATCTAGCGGAGGTAGAGAGCAGTACTTC | CASSVGSSGGREQYF
17 | TRBD1 | . | TRBJ2-1 | TRBV11-2 | TGTGCCAGCAGGACCCGGGGCCGGGACAGGGCAGACAATGAGCAGTTCTTC | CASRTRGRDRADNEQFF
14 | TRBD1 | . | TRBJ1-1 | TRBV9 | TGTGCCAGCAGCGCCCGACAGGGGGGCACTGAAGCTTTCTTT | CASSARQGGTEAFF
13 | TRBD1 | . | TRBJ2-5 | TRBV4-1 | TGCGCCAGCAGCCTGGACAGGGAAGAGACCCAGTACTTC | CASSLDREETQYF
15 | . | . | TRBJ2-1 | TRBV6-6 | TGTGCCAGCAGTTACTATAGCGGAGGATACAATGAGCAGTTCTTC | CASSYYSGGYNEQFF
15 | TRBD1 | . | TRBJ1-1 | TRBV9 | TGTGCCAGCAGCCCGGGGACAGGGGGGGACACTGAAGCTTTCTTT | CASSPGTGGDTEAFF
15 | . | . | TRBJ2-7 | TRBV27 | TGTGCCAGCAGTTTATTTGGACAGCTAAGTTACGAGCAGTACTTC | CASSLFGQLSYEQYF
19 | . | . | TRBJ1-1 | TRBV15 | TGTGCCACCAGCATACAAGTCCTCAAATGGCGGGGCATGAACACTGAAGCTTTCTTT | CATSIQVLKWRGMNTEAFF
14 | . | . | TRBJ2-7 | TRBV27 | TGTGCCAGCAGTTTAGGTAGGGCCTCCTACGAGCAGTACTTC | CASSLGRASYEQYF
13 | . | . | TRBJ2-5 | TRBV10-3 | TGTGCCATCAGCACCGAGGAAGGGGAGACCCAGTACTTC | CAISTEEGETQYF
16 | TRBD2 | . | TRBJ2-7 | TRBV27 | TGTGCCAGCAGTCCGAACCTAGCGGGATCCTCCTACGAGCAGTACTTC | CASSPNLAGSSYEQYF
18 | TRBD2 | many | TRBJ2-1 | TRBV7-9 | TGTGCCAGCAGCTACGGTAGCGGGAGGCCGCGCGCCTACAATGAGCAGTTCTTC | CASSYGSGRPRAYNEQFF
14 | TRBD2 | . | TRBJ2-5 | TRBV2 | TGTGCCAGCAGGGAGACTAGCGGGAGAGAGACCCAGTACTTC | CASRETSGRETQYF
18 | . | . | TRBJ2-1 | TRBV15 | TGTGCCACCAGCAGTCCGTTAGATGGGGAGCGGCTAACCAATGAGCAGTTCTTC | CATSSPLDGERLTNEQFF
16 | . | . | TRBJ2-6 | TRBV15 | TGTGCCACCAGCGCTGCTGATGGGTCTGGGGCCAACGTCCTGACTTTC | CATSAADGSGANVLTF
15 | . | . | TRBJ1-5 | TRBV7-8 | TGTGCCAGCAGCTTAGGTGCTCAAGGCAATCAGCCCCAGCATTTT | CASSLGAQGNQPQHF
15 | . | . | TRBJ1-1 | TRBV19 | TGTGCCAGTAGTGTACACCCCGGGACAACAGTTGAAGCTTTCTTT | CASSVHPGTTVEAFF
12 | . | . | TRBJ2-2 | TRBV27 | TGTGCCAGCAGTTTAGTAGCCGGGGAGCTGTTTTTT | CASSLVAGELFF
13 | . | once | TRBJ2-2 | TRBV15 | TGTGCCACCAGCAGAGCCGTCACCGGGGAGCTGTTTTTT | CATSRAVTGELFF
18 | TRBD2 | . | TRBJ2-7 | TRBV16 | TGTGCCAGCAGCCAAGTCGGGGGGAGCGAGCGTCGACCTGACGAGCAGTACTTC | CASSQVGGSERRPDEQYF
15 | . | . | TRBJ2-5 | TRBV29-1 | TGCAGCGTTGAAGATTACAGGGTATTTAGGGAGACCCAGTACTTC | CSVEDYRVFRETQYF
13 | TRBD1 | . | TRBJ1-2 | TRBV27 | TGTGCCAGCAGCCCCTACAGGGGAGGTGGCTACACCTTC | CASSPYRGGGYTF
15 | TRBD1 | . | TRBJ2-6 | TRBV7-9 | TGTGCCAGCAGCATTGACCGGGACAGTGTCAACGTCCTGACTTTC | CASSIDRDSVNVLTF